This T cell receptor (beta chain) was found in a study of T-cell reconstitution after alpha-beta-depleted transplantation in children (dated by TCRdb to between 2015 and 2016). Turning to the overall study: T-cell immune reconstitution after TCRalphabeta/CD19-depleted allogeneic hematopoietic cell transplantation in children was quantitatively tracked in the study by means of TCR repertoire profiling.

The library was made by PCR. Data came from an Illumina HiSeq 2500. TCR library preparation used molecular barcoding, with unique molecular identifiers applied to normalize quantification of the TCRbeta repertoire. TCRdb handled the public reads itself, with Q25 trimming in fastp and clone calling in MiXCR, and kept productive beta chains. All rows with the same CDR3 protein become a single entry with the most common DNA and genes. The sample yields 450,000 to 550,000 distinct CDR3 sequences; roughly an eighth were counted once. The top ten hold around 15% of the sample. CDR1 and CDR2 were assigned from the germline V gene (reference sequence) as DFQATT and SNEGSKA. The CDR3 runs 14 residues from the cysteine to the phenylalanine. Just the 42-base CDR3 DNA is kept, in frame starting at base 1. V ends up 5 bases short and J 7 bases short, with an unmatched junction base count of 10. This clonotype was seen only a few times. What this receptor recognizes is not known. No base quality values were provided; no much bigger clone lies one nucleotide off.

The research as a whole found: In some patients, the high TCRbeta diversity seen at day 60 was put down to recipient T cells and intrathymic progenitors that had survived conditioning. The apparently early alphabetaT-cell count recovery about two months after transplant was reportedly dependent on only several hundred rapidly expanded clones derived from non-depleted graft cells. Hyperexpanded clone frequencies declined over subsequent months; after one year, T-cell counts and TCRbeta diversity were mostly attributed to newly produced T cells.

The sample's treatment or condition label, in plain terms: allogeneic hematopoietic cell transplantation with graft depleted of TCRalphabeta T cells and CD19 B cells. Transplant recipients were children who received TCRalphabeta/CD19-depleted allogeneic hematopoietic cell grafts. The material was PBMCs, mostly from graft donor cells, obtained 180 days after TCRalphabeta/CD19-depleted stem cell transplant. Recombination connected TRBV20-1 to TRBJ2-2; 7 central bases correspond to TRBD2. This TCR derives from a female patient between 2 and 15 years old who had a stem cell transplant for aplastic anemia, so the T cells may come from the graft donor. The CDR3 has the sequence CSALSTSNYGELFF. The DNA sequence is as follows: TGCAGTGCTCTCTCGACTAGCAATTACGGGGAGCTGTTTTTT.